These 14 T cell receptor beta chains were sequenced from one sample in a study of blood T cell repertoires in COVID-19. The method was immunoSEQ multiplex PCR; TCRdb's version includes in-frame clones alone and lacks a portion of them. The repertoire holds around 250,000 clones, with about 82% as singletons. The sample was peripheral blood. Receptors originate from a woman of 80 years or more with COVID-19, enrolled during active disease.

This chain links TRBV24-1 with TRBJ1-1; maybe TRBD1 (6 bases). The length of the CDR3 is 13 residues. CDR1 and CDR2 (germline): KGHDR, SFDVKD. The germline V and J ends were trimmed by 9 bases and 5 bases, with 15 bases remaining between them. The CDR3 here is CATRAGDFTEAFF. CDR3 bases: TGTGCCACCCGGGCAGGGGATTTTACTGAAGCTTTCTTT.

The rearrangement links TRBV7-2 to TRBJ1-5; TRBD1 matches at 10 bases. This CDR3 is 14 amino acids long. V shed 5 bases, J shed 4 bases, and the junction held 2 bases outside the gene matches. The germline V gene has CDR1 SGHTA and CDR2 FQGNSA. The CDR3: CASSQGQGNQPQHF. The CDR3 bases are TGTGCCAGCAGCCAGGGACAGGGGAATCAGCCCCAGCATTTT.

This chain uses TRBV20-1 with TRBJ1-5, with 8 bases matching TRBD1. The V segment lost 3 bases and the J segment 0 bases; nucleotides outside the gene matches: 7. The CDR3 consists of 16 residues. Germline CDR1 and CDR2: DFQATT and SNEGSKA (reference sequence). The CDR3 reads CSASGGQGLSNQPQHF. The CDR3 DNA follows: TGCAGTGCTAGTGGCGGACAGGGCCTTAGCAATCAGCCCCAGCATTTT.

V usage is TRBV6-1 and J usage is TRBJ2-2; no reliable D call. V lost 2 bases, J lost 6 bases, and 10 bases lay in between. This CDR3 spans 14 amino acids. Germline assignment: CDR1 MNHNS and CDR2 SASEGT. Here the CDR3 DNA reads TGTGCCAGCAGTGAATACAGCCGAGCCGGGGAGCTGTTTTTT. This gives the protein CASSEYSRAGELFF.

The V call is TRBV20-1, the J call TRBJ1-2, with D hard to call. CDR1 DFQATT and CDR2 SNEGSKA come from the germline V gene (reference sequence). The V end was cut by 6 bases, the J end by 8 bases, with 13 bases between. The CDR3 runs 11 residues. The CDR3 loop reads CSAADFGGYTF. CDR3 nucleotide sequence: TGCAGTGCCGCGGACTTCGGGGGCTACACCTTC.

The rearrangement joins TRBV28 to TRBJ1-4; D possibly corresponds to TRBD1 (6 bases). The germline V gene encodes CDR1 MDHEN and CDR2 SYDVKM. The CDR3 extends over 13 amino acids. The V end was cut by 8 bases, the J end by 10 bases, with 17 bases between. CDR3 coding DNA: TGTGCCAGCGTTTCACAGGGTTTGGGAAAACTGTTTTTT. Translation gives CASVSQGLGKLFF.

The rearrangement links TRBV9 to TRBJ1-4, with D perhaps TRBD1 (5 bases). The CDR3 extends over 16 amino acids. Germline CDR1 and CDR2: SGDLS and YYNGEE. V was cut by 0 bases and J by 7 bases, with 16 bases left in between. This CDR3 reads CASSVGISGISEKLFF. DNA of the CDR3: TGTGCCAGCAGCGTAGGAATTTCAGGGATCAGTGAAAAACTGTTTTTT.

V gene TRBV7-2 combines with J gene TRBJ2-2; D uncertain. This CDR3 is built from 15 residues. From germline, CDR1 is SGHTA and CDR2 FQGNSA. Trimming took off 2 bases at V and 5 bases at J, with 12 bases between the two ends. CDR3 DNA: TGTGCCAGCAGCTTAAGAGCATCCTCGACCGGGGAGCTGTTTTTT. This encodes CASSLRASSTGELFF.

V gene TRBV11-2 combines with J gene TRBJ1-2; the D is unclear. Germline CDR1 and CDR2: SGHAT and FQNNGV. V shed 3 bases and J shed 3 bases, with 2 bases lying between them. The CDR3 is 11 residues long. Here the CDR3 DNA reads TGTGCCAGCAGCTTCGACTATGGCTACACCTTC. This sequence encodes CASSFDYGYTF.

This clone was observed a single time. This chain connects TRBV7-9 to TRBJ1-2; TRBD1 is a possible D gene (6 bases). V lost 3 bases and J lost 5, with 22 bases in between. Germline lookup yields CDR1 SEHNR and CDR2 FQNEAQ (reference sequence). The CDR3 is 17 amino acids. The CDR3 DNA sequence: TGTGCCAGCAGCTTCCTTACGGGGGGCAGACGAGTATATGGCTACACCTTC. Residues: CASSFLTGGRRVYGYTF.

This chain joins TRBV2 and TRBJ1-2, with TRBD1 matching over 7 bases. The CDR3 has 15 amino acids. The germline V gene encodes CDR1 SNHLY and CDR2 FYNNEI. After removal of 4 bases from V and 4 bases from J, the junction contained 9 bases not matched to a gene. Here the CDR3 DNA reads TGTGCCAGCAGTGTCAACAGGGGTATGGGCTATGGCTACACCTTC. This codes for CASSVNRGMGYGYTF.

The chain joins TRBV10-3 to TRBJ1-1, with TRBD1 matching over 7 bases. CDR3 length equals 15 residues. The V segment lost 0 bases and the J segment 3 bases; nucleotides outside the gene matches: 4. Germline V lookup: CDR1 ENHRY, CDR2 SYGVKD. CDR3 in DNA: TGTGCCATCAGTGAGTCGACAGGGAAACACACTGAAGCTTTCTTT. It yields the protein CAISESTGKHTEAFF.

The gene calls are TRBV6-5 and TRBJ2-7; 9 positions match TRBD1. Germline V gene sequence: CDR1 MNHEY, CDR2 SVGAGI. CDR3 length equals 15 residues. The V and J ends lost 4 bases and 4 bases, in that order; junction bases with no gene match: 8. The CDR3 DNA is TGTGCCAGCAGTTCCCCGGGACAGGGAGTATACGAGCAGTACTTC. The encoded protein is CASSSPGQGVYEQYF.

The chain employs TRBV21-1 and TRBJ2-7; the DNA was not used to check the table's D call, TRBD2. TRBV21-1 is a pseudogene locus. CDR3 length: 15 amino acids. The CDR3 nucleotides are TGTGCCAGCAGCCCCGGAGCGCTAAGCTCCTACGAGCAGTACGTC. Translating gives CASSPGALSSYEQYV.